The T cell receptor (beta chain) described here comes from a study of early T cells in non-severe SARS-CoV-2 infection. TCRdb fed the 5' RACE reads into MiXCR, producing one record per CDR3 protein. The data show 98,000 or so distinct CDR3 sequences, approximately 10% seen once. In its sample, this clonotype was seen many times. This CDR3 is built from 15 residues. Germline assignment: CDR1 SQVTM and CDR2 ANQGSEA. Between the trimmed V and J ends, which lost 3 bases and 2 bases, there was a span of 16 bases. J is TRBJ1-1 and V is TRBV29-1, with D possibly matching TRBD1 (5 bases). The TCR was taken from an adult who was a healthcare worker with PCR-confirmed SARS-CoV-2 infection or an uninfected control (not recorded which). Sequenced material: whole blood. CDR3 in DNA: TGCAGCGTTGACCAACTCGGGACCGTAAACACTGAAGCTTTCTTT. Translation: CSVDQLGTVNTEAFF.